One and the same sample provided the 4 T cell receptor beta chains below, sequenced in a study of cytomegalovirus exposure and HLA in healthy donors. PCR employed 60 Vbeta and 13 Jbeta primers. TCRdb keeps only in-frame clones here, not all; method: immunoSEQ multiplex PCR. The sample lists over 150,000 clones; about two thirds were seen once. Material: PBMCs. These receptors were taken from a woman aged 25 to 39 in good health and CMV-seronegative.

The chain uses TRBV7-2 and TRBJ1-2, with a possible D match to TRBD1 (6 bases). Germline CDR1 is SGHTA and CDR2 is FQGNSA. CDR3 length: 18 residues. With 2 bases removed from V and 0 bases from J, the gap between germline ends came to 19 bases. The CDR3 sequence: CASSLRGDRRQSNYGYTF. CDR3 DNA: TGTGCCAGCAGCTTAAGGGGAGACAGGAGACAATCTAACTATGGCTACACCTTC.

The V gene is TRBV7-8, the J gene TRBJ2-2; D possibly corresponds to TRBD2 (6 bases). The CDR3 runs 15 residues. Per the germline V gene, CDR1 is SGHVS and CDR2 is FQNEAQ. Trimming removed 6 bases at V and 4 bases at J, with 15 bases between. In DNA form, the CDR3 reads TGTGCCAGCAGGATTAGCGGCGGGGTCACCGGGGAGCTGTTTTTT. Protein product: CASRISGGVTGELFF.

The chain is built from TRBV9 and TRBJ2-7; TRBD2 matches 10 bases. The J segment lost 5 bases and the V segment lost 5 bases, leaving 7 bases of the junction unmatched. The germline V gene has CDR1 SGDLS and CDR2 YYNGEE. CDR3 length: 14 residues. The CDR3 region is CASSPSGRADEQYF. In DNA form, the CDR3 reads TGTGCCAGCAGTCCGAGCGGGAGGGCCGACGAGCAGTACTTC.

This clone has a single count. This chain links TRBV6-6 with TRBJ1-4; TRBD1 agrees at 9 bases. J gave up 0 bases and V 8 bases, and 7 bases lay outside the gene matches. Per germline, CDR1 MNHNY and CDR2 SVGAGI (reference sequence). This CDR3 spans 16 amino acids. The CDR3 DNA is TGTGCCAGCCTTCCCGGGACAGGGACAACTAATGAAAAACTGTTTTTT. Encoded protein: CASLPGTGTTNEKLFF.